This T cell receptor beta chain was profiled in a study of cytomegalovirus exposure and HLA in healthy donors. PCR involved 60 Vbeta and 13 Jbeta primers. Assay used: immunoSEQ multiplex PCR; TCRdb lists only in-frame clones, some missing. The sample data list roughly 190,000 clones. Germline V gene data show CDR1 as SGDLS and CDR2 as YYNGEE. The V segment lost 0 bases and the J segment 6 bases; nucleotides outside the gene matches: 2. This CDR3 has 15 amino acids. The sequenced sample was PBMCs. The clonotype comes from a man aged 25 to 45 in good health and CMV-seronegative. This chain links TRBV9 with TRBJ2-1, with 11 positions matching TRBD1. CDR3 in amino acids: CASSVDGTGGNEQFF. In DNA form, the CDR3 reads TGTGCCAGCAGCGTAGATGGGACAGGGGGCAATGAGCAGTTCTTC.